Each of the 15 T cell receptor beta chains below was sequenced from the same sample in a study of blood T cell repertoires in COVID-19. Data came from immunoSEQ multiplex PCR; TCRdb stores just in-frame clones and leaves some out. The repertoire holds fewer than 250,000 clones, approximately 86% seen once, with 3.5% to 4% in the top ten. The sample consisted of PBMCs or T cells enriched from blood (not recorded which). These receptors all stem from a middle-aged woman with acute COVID-19.

The rearrangement uses TRBV9 and TRBJ2-1, with 8 bases lining up with TRBD2. The V gene end was trimmed by 0 bases and the J gene end by 7 bases; junction bases not matched to a gene: 9. CDR1 is SGDLS, CDR2 YYNGEE, per germline. The CDR3 contains 16 residues. This chain's CDR3 is CASSVALAELQNEQFF. The CDR3 nucleotides read TGTGCCAGCAGCGTAGCACTAGCGGAGCTACAAAATGAGCAGTTCTTC.

The gene calls are TRBV11-3 and TRBJ2-4; possibly TRBD2 for D (6 bases). The length of the CDR3 is 15 residues. V shed 2 bases and J shed 9 bases, with 17 bases lying between them. Germline assignment: CDR1 SGHNT and CDR2 YENEEA. The CDR3 coding sequence is TGTGCCAGCAGCTTACGTTCGGGAGAGGGAGGCATTCAGTACTTC. Amino acid sequence: CASSLRSGEGGIQYF.

The chain recombines TRBV27 with TRBJ1-6; possible D gene TRBD1, 5 bases. The CDR3 is 14 amino acids. Germline V gene lookup returns CDR1 MNHEY and CDR2 SMNVEV (reference sequence). V was shortened by 5 bases and J by 7 bases, with 12 bases between the two germline ends. CDR3 region: CASSLGGPNSPLHF. CDR3 DNA sequence: TGTGCCAGCAGTCTCGGGGGTCCCAATTCACCCCTCCACTTT.

Only a few counts were recorded for this clone. The chain uses TRBV28 and TRBJ1-3; possible D gene TRBD1, 6 bases. Germline loops: CDR1 MDHEN, CDR2 SYDVKM. This CDR3 is built from 13 residues. The V gene lost 5 bases and the J gene lost 3 bases, with 8 bases spanning the gap. CDR3 in amino acids: CASSVDSGNTIYF. The CDR3 DNA is TGTGCCAGCAGTGTGGACAGTGGAAACACCATATATTTT.

This clone was picked up a small number of times. The V and J genes are TRBV11-2 and TRBJ1-3; no firm D call. The CDR3 is made up of 15 amino acids. The germline V and J ends were trimmed by 1 base and 3 bases, with 10 bases remaining between them. The germline V gene has CDR1 SGHAT and CDR2 FQNNGV. The CDR3 reads CASSLVSGYGNTIYF. The CDR3 bases are TGTGCCAGCAGCTTAGTTTCCGGGTATGGAAACACCATATATTTT.

The chain employs TRBV9 and TRBJ2-1, with 9 nucleotides matching TRBD2. The V gene end was trimmed by 1 base and the J gene end by 5 bases; junction bases not matched to a gene: 4. This CDR3 is 15 amino acids long. The germline gives CDR1 SGDLS, CDR2 YYNGEE. Written as DNA, the CDR3 is TGTGCCAGCAGCGTATCTAGCGGGACGAACAATGAGCAGTTCTTC. Translated: CASSVSSGTNNEQFF.

This rearrangement joins TRBV15 to TRBJ1-5; no definite D call. The CDR3 runs 13 residues. Germline lookup yields CDR1 LNHNV and CDR2 YYDKDF (reference sequence). The V gene lost 1 base and the J gene lost 8 bases, with 9 bases spanning the gap. The CDR3 DNA follows: TGTGCCACCAGCAGAGTAGCCATGGAGCCCCAGCATTTT. Translating it yields CATSRVAMEPQHF.

The J gene is TRBJ2-3, the V gene TRBV9; D call uncertain. V lost 6 bases to trimming and J lost 3 bases, with 17 bases between them. The CDR3 length is 15 residues. Germline V gene lookup returns CDR1 SGDLS and CDR2 YYNGEE. The CDR3 reads CASTPMLAVTDTQYF. As DNA, the CDR3 is TGTGCCAGCACTCCAATGTTGGCGGTGACAGATACGCAGTATTTT.

The chain couples TRBV9 to TRBJ2-2, with TRBD1 as a possible D gene (6 bases). Germline CDR1 is SGDLS and CDR2 is YYNGEE. V gave up 3 bases and J gave up 2 bases, with 14 bases separating them. The CDR3 runs to 16 residues. The CDR3 loop reads CASSATGTRNTGELFF. As DNA, the CDR3 is TGTGCCAGCAGCGCAACCGGGACACGTAACACCGGGGAGCTGTTTTTT.

The chain couples TRBV29-1 to TRBJ1-1; D unresolved. The ends were cut back, 8 bases at V and 6 bases at J, with 19 bases in the middle. The CDR3 is made up of 13 amino acids. Germline CDR1 and CDR2: SQVTM and ANQGSEA. The CDR3 sequence: CSSKPGNRAEAFF. CDR3 nucleotide sequence: TGCAGCTCCAAACCGGGGAATCGAGCTGAAGCTTTCTTT.

V gene TRBV3-1 (or the pseudogene TRBV3-2) combines with J gene TRBJ1-1; 7 bases align to TRBD1. Unmatched junction bases numbered 6, after V lost 1 base and J lost 4 bases. CDR1 is LGHDT, CDR2 YNNKEL, per germline (reference sequence). The length of the CDR3 is 15 residues. In DNA, the CDR3 is TGTGCCAGCAGCCAAGTATCGACAGGGCGCACTGAAGCTTTCTTT. Its translation: CASSQVSTGRTEAFF.

This clone was detected only once. J is TRBJ1-4 and V is TRBV2; D is undetermined. This CDR3 comprises 14 residues. V dropped 7 bases and J dropped 0 bases, with 9 bases sitting between them. Germline CDR1 SNHLY, CDR2 FYNNEI. In nucleotides, the CDR3 is TGTGCCAGCACATCCCAGGCAACTAATGAAAAACTGTTTTTT. As protein: CASTSQATNEKLFF.

The chain uses TRBV6-5 and TRBJ2-7, with 9 positions matching TRBD2. The CDR3 totals 16 residues. With 2 bases clipped from V and 3 bases from J, the junction kept 8 bases outside the gene matches. Germline CDR1 is MNHEY and CDR2 is SVGAGI. The CDR3 spells CASSYEGLAGVYEQYF. As DNA, the CDR3 is TGTGCCAGCAGTTACGAGGGATTAGCGGGAGTCTACGAGCAGTACTTC.

Here the CDR3 reads CASLGQGGSNQPQHF. CDR3 nucleotide sequence: TGTGCCAGCCTCGGACAGGGGGGCAGCAATCAGCCCCAGCATTTT. The rearrangement uses TRBV28 and TRBJ1-5; 10 bases are shared with TRBD1. J was trimmed by 1 base and V by 8 bases; bases with no gene match: 5. Germline loops: CDR1 MDHEN, CDR2 SYDVKM. This CDR3 is 15 amino acids long.

The chain couples TRBV7-3 to TRBJ1-1; D uncertain. Germline V lookup: CDR1 SGHTA, CDR2 FQGTGA. Between the trimmed V and J ends, which lost 2 bases and 1 base, there was a span of 5 bases. The CDR3 is made up of 13 amino acids. DNA for the CDR3: TGTGCCAGCAGCTTATCCAGGAACACTGAAGCTTTCTTT. Amino acids: CASSLSRNTEAFF.